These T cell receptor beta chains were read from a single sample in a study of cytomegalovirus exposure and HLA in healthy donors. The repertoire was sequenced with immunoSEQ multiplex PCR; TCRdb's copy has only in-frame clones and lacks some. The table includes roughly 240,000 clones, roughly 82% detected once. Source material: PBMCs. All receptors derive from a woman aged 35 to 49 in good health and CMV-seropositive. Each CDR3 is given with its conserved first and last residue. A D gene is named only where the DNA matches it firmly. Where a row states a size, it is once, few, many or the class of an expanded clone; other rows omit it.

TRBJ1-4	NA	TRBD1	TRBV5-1	TGCGCCAGCAGCTTGGAAGGGACAGGGTGGGAAAAACTGTTTTTT	CASSLEGTGWEKLFF
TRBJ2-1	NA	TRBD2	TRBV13	TGTGCCAGCAGCCGTAGCGGGTACAATGAGCAGTTCTTC	CASSRSGYNEQFF
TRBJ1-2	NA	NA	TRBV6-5	TGTGCCAGCAGACCTCTTACAGATGGCTACACCTTC	CASRPLTDGYTF
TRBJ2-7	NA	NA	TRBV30	TGTGCCTGGAGTGAGGGGGGGTTCTCCTACGAGCAGTACTTC	CAWSEGGFSYEQYF
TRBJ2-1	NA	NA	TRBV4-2	TGTGCCAGCAGCCAAGACTACCAGGGACTGCCATCGGGGGAGCAGTTCTTC	CASSQDYQGLPSGEQFF
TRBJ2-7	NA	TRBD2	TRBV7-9	TGTGCCAGCAGCTTAGTTCTAGCGGGGCCCTACGAGCAGTACTTC	CASSLVLAGPYEQYF
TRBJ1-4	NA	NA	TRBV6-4	TGTGCCAGCAGTGACTCAGAGAGGGGGTCTAATGAAAAACTGTTTTTT	CASSDSERGSNEKLFF
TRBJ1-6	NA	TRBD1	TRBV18	TGTGCCAGCTCACGGGGTCGCGAGGGGGCTTCACCCCTCCACTTT	CASSRGREGASPLHF
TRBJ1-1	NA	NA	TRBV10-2	TGCGCCAGCAGTACACTGGGGGGGGGCGCAGGGACTGAAGCTTTCTTT	CASSTLGGGAGTEAFF
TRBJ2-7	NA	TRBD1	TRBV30	TGTGCCTGGAGCGTCCCGGGACAGGGGACCTACGAGCAGTACTTC	CAWSVPGQGTYEQYF
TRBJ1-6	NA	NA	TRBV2	TGTGCCAGCAGTGCCCTTACAGGGCTAAGTTCCTATAATTCACCCCTCCACTTT	CASSALTGLSSYNSPLHF
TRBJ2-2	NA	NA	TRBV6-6	TGTGCCCGAGATTTAAGCGGGGAGCTGTTTTTT	CARDLSGELFF
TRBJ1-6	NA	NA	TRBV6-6	TGTGCCAGCAGTTACTTGGACAGTGATAATTCACCCCTCCACTTT	CASSYLDSDNSPLHF
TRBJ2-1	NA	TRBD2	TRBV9	TGTGCCAGCAGCATAGGACTAGCGGGGTACAATGAGCAGTTCTTC	CASSIGLAGYNEQFF
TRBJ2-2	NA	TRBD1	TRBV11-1	TGTGCCAGCAGCTTGTCCAGGGGGCCCGGGGAGCTGTTTTTT	CASSLSRGPGELFF
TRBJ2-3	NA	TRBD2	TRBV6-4	TGTGCCAGCAGAACTAGCGGGAGGCTAGGTAGGACAGATACGCAGTATTTT	CASRTSGRLGRTDTQYF
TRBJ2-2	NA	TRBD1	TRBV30	TGTGCCTGGAGTAAGGGACAGGGGAAAACCGGGGAGCTGTTTTTT	CAWSKGQGKTGELFF
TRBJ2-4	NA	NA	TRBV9	TGTGCCAGCACCCAATGGGGACACAGCCGCGTTATTCAGTACTTC	CASTQWGHSRVIQYF
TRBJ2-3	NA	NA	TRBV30	TGTGCCTGGAGTTTGAGGGGGACAGATACGCAGTATTTT	CAWSLRGTDTQYF
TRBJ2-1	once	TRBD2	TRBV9	TGTGCCAGCAGCGTAATTAGCGGGGGGGCCGGCAATGAGCAGTTCTTC	CASSVISGGAGNEQFF
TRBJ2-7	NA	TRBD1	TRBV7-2	TGTGCCAGCAGCTTGCCAGACAGGGGCGAGCAGTACTTC	CASSLPDRGEQYF
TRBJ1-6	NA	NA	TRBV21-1	TGTGCCACTCCAAGGGACAGAAATTCACCCCTCCACTTT	CATPRDRNSPLHF
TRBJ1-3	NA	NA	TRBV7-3	TGTGCCAGCAGCTTAGCCCAGGGGACTGGAAACACCATATATTTT	CASSLAQGTGNTIYF
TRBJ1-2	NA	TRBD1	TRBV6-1	TGTGCCAGCAGTGTCACAGGGGGGGGTATCTATGGCTACACCTTC	CASSVTGGGIYGYTF
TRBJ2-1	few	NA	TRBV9	TGTGCCAGCAGCGGCTCTAGCGAACCCCACAATGAGCAGTTCTTC	CASSGSSEPHNEQFF
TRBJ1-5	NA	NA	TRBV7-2	TGTGCCAGCAGCCCACTCCCCCGGCAGCCCCAGCATTTT	CASSPLPRQPQHF
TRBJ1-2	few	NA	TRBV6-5	TGTGCCAGCAGACAGAACTATGGCTACACCTTC	CASRQNYGYTF
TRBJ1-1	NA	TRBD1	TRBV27	TGTGCCAGCAGCCTGACAGGGGGCTCTGAAGCTTTCTTT	CASSLTGGSEAFF
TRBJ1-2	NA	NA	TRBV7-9	TGTTCCAGCAGCTTACCGGGCTATGGCTACACCTTC	CSSSLPGYGYTF
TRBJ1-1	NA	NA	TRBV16	TGTGCCAGCAGCTCAGAATCGAACACTGAAGCTTTCTTT	CASSSESNTEAFF
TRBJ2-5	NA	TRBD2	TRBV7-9	TGTGCCAGCAGCTCCGGGGGGGCATTGAGAGAGACCCAGTACTTC	CASSSGGALRETQYF
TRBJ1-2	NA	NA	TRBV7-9	TGTGCCAGCAGCCTACAGGGATGGGATGGCTACACCTTC	CASSLQGWDGYTF
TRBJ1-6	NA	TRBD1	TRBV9	TGTGCCAGCAGCGATGGGACAGTTAATTCACCCCTCCACTTT	CASSDGTVNSPLHF
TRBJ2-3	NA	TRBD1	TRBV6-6	TGTGCCACCAAGACAGGGGGCACAGATACGCAGTATTTT	CATKTGGTDTQYF
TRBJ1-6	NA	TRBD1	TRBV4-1	TGCGCCAGCAGCCTACTACAGGGGGCCAATTCCCCCCTCCACTTT	CASSLLQGANSPLHF
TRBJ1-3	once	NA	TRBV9	TGTGCCAGCGGACTCGAAACGGGGTGGGGAAACACCATATATTTT	CASGLETGWGNTIYF
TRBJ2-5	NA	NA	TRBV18	TGTGCCAGCTCACCCTCGTACCAAGAGACCCAGTACTTC	CASSPSYQETQYF
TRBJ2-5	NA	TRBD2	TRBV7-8	TGTGCCAGCAGCCTTTACGTTGGTAGCGGGGTGTGGGGGGAGACCCAGTACTTC	CASSLYVGSGVWGETQYF
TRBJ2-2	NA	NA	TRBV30	TGTGCCTGGAGTGTATTAGGGGCCGGGGAGCTGTTTTTT	CAWSVLGAGELFF
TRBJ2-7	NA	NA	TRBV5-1	TGCGCCAGCAGCTTGAGGCCGCGGAGCTCCTACGAGCAGTACTTC	CASSLRPRSSYEQYF
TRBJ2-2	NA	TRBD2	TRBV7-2	TGTGCCAGCAGCCGACTAGCGGGGGCCAACACCGGGGAGCTGTTTTTT	CASSRLAGANTGELFF
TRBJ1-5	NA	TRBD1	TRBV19	TGTGCCAGTAGTATCCCGACAGGGAGGTATCAGCCCCAGCATTTT	CASSIPTGRYQPQHF
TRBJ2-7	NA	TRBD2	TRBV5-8	TGTGCCAGCAACAGAGCGGGGGGGAGCTACGAGCAGTACTTC	CASNRAGGSYEQYF
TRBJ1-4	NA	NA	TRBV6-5	TGTGCCAGCAGTTACGGGGCAGGGTCCAATGAAAAACTGTTTTTT	CASSYGAGSNEKLFF
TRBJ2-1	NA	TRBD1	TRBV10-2	TGCGCCAGCAGTGCGGGACAGCAAACAAGCGATGAGCAGTTCTTC	CASSAGQQTSDEQFF
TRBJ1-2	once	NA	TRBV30	TGTGCCTGGAGTGTACTGGGAGCTAACTATGGCTACACCTTC	CAWSVLGANYGYTF
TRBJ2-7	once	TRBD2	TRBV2	TGTGCCAGCATGGGGGTGCGGGGGAACGAGCAGTACTTC	CASMGVRGNEQYF
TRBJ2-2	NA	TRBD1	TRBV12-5	TGTGCTAGTGGTGCACAGGGGGCGGCGGTCGGGGAGCTGTTTTTT	CASGAQGAAVGELFF
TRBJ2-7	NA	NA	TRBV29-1	TGCAGCGTTGAATTGCCAGCGGCCGAGCAGTACTTC	CSVELPAAEQYF
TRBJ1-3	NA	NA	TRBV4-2	TGTGCCAGCAGCCAAGGTTTGCAGGGTGGAAACACCATATATTTT	CASSQGLQGGNTIYF
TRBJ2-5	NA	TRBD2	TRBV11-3	TGTGCCAGCAGCGCCACCACCACTAGCGGGCAAGAGACCCAGTACTTC	CASSATTTSGQETQYF
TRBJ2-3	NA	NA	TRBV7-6	TGTGCCAGTAGTATTGGGGGGTTTAGCACAGATACGCAGTATTTT	CASSIGGFSTDTQYF
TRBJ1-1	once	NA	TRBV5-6	TGTGCCAGCAGCTTGGTCGTGGGGGACATAATGAACACTGAAGCTTTCTTT	CASSLVVGDIMNTEAFF
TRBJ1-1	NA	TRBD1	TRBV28	TGTGCCAGCAGTCCGGGACAGGGGGCGGGAGCTTTCTTT	CASSPGQGAGAFF